What follows describes a single T cell receptor (beta chain). The data are from a study of T cell changes during pregnancy in multiple sclerosis. Losses at the gene ends were 6 bases for V and 7 bases for J; bases not matched to a gene: 12. The germline V gene has CDR1 LNHDA and CDR2 SQIVND (reference sequence). This CDR3 comprises 15 residues. TCRdb's copy holds only in-frame clones and misses some; the assay was immunoSEQ multiplex PCR. The sample yields 35,000 to 45,000 clones, almost 90% seen once. This chain connects TRBV19 to TRBJ1-3; 7 bases align to TRBD1. This specimen was peripheral blood, taken in the second trimester of pregnancy. The receptor was isolated from a female donor in good health, enrolled as a control in a pregnancy study. CDR3 in amino acids: CASSSGQVSVNTIYF. In DNA form, the CDR3 reads TGTGCCAGTAGCTCCGGACAGGTTTCGGTTAACACCATATATTTT. The full variable domain, its missing parts supplied by reference TRBV19 and TRBJ1-3, is DGGITQSPKYLFRKEGQNVTLSCEQNLNHDAMYWYRQDPGQGLRLIYYSQIVNDFQKGDIAEGYSVSREKKESFPLTVTSAQKNPTAFYLCASSSGQVSVNTIYFGEGSWLTVV.